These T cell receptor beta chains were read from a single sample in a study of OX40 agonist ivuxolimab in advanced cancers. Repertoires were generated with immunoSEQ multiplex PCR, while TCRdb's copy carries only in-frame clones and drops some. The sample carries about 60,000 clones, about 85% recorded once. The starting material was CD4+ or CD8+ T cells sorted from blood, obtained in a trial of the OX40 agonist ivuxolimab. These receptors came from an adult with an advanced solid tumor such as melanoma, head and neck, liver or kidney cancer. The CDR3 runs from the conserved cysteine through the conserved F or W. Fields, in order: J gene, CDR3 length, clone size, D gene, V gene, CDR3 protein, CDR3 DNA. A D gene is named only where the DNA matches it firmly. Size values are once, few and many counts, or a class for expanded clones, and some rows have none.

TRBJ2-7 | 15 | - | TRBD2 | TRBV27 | CASSLTTSGSSEQYF | TGTGCCAGCAGTTTAACGACTAGCGGGAGTAGTGAGCAGTACTTC
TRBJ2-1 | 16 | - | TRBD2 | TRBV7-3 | CASSFSGGASRNEQFF | TGTGCCAGCAGCTTTAGCGGGGGGGCCTCGCGTAATGAGCAGTTCTTC
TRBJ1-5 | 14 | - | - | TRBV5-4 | CASSLDRGNQPQHF | TGTGCCAGCAGCTTGGATCGGGGGAATCAGCCCCAGCATTTT
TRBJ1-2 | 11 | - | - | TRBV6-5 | CASSYSYGYTF | TGTGCCAGCAGTTACTCGTATGGCTACACCTTC
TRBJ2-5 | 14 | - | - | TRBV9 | CASSPETGQETQYF | TGTGCCAGCAGCCCCGAGACAGGACAAGAGACCCAGTACTTC
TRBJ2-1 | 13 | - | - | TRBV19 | CASSIPVRDEQFF | TGTGCCAGTAGTATACCGGTCAGGGATGAGCAGTTCTTC
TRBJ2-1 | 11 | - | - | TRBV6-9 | CAAPNNNEQFF | TGTGCCGCGCCGAATAACAATGAGCAGTTCTTC
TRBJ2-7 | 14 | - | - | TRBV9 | CASSVAGYSYEQYF | TGTGCCAGCAGCGTCGCTGGTTACTCCTACGAGCAGTACTTC
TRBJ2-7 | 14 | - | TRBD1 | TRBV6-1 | CASSENRGYYEQYF | TGTGCCAGCAGTGAGAACAGGGGGTACTACGAGCAGTACTTC
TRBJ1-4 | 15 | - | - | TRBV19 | CASSPQGGSYEKLFF | TGTGCCAGTAGTCCGCAGGGTGGCAGTTATGAAAAACTGTTTTTT
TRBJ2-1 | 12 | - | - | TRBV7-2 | CASSTRRIEQFF | TGTGCCAGCAGCACCAGGAGAATTGAGCAGTTCTTC
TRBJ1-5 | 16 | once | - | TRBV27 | CASSERYFSRNQPQHF | TGTGCCAGCAGCGAAAGGTATTTTAGTCGCAATCAGCCCCAGCATTTT
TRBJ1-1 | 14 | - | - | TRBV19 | CASSMETTYTEAFF | TGTGCCAGTAGTATGGAGACAACGTACACTGAAGCTTTCTTT
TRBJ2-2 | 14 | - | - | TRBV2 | CASSGQVNTGELFF | TGTGCCAGCAGTGGACAGGTCAACACCGGGGAGCTGTTTTTT
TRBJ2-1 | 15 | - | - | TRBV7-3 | CASSSTGLVQEEQFF | TGTGCCAGCAGCTCCACGGGACTGGTACAAGAGGAGCAGTTCTTC
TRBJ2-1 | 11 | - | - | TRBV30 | CAWSSVDEQFF | TGTGCCTGGAGCTCCGTGGATGAGCAGTTCTTC
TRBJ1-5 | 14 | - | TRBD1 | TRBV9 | CASSDGTGVQPQHF | TGTGCCAGCAGCGACGGGACAGGGGTTCAGCCCCAGCATTTT
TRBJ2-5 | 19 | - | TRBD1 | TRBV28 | CASKQAPGGLRPLRETQYF | TGTGCCAGCAAGCAGGCCCCAGGGGGCCTTCGCCCGTTAAGGGAGACCCAGTACTTC
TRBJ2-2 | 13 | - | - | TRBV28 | CASSWKGVGELFF | TGTGCCAGCAGTTGGAAAGGGGTCGGGGAGCTGTTTTTT
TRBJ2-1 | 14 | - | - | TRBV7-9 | CASSFPGRINEQFF | TGTGCCAGCAGCTTCCCAGGGAGGATCAATGAGCAGTTCTTC
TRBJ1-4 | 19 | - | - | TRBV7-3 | CASTLEARDTVTTNEKLFF | TGTGCCAGCACTTTAGAGGCCCGGGACACGGTCACGACTAATGAAAAACTGTTTTTT